Below, 27 T cell receptor beta chains from the same sample are listed, as sequenced in a study of cytomegalovirus exposure and HLA in healthy donors. PCR employed 60 Vbeta and 13 Jbeta primers. Profiled with immunoSEQ multiplex PCR; TCRdb holds only in-frame clones, not every one. This table has under 150,000 clones, around four fifths appearing once. Sequenced input: PBMCs. The source is a woman aged 45-65 years in good health and CMV-seropositive.

CDR3 DNA sequence: TGTGCCAGCAGTTACCGACACACAGATACGCAGTATTTT. The encoded protein is CASSYRHTDTQYF. The chain recombines TRBV6-5 with TRBJ2-3, with unresolved D. Germline loops: CDR1 MNHEY, CDR2 SVGAGI. The CDR3 is 13 residues long. V lost 2 bases to trimming and J lost 2 bases, with 5 bases between them.

V and J are TRBV6-6 and TRBJ1-2; a weak D match, TRBD1 (6 bases). With 4 bases removed from V and 10 bases from J, the gap between germline ends came to 10 bases. This CDR3 is 11 amino acids long. Germline V gene sequence: CDR1 MNHNY, CDR2 SVGAGI (reference sequence). CDR3 nucleotides: TGTGCCAGCAGTTTTACAGGGACCTACACCTTC. Its protein product is CASSFTGTYTF.

The chain recombines TRBV2 with TRBJ2-5, with D possibly being TRBD2 (7 bases). Germline values: CDR1 SNHLY, CDR2 FYNNEI. The CDR3 totals 16 residues. Trimming removed 3 bases at V and 5 bases at J, with 19 bases between. The CDR3 DNA is TGTGCCAGCAGTGAGCCCGGGAGGAGGGGGGGGGAGACCCAGTACTTC. This codes for CASSEPGRRGGETQYF.

The J gene is TRBJ2-6, the V gene TRBV21-1; the D call of TRBD1 is as the table states it, not checked on the DNA. TRBV21-1 is assigned pseudogene status. The CDR3 runs to 19 residues. CDR3 DNA sequence: TGTGCCAGCAGCAAAGACCCTAACACAACAGACTCTGGGGCCAACGTCCTGACTTTC. Translating it yields CASSKDPNTTDSGANVLTF.

The chain employs TRBV5-1 and TRBJ1-4; a weak D match, TRBD1 (6 bases). Germline values: CDR1 SGHRS, CDR2 YFSETQ. This CDR3 has 16 amino acids. With 3 bases removed from V and 2 bases from J, the gap between germline ends came to 14 bases. The CDR3 coding sequence is TGCGCCAGCAGCTATGGACAGTTACAGACTAATGAAAAACTGTTTTTT. It is translated as CASSYGQLQTNEKLFF.

In nucleotides, the CDR3 is TGTGCCAGCAGCCCGCTCGGGGGGGCGAACTATGGCTACACCTTC. This encodes CASSPLGGANYGYTF. This sequence joins TRBV9 and TRBJ1-2, with D maybe TRBD1 (6 bases). The CDR3 totals 15 residues. CDR1 and CDR2 from the germline V gene are SGDLS and YYNGEE. The V gene lost 4 bases and the J gene lost 2 bases, with 15 bases spanning the gap.

V and J are TRBV6-6 and TRBJ2-5; 9 positions agree with TRBD2. CDR3 length: 16 residues. Germline V gene lookup returns CDR1 MNHNY and CDR2 SVGAGI (reference sequence). The ends lost 5 bases at V and 0 bases at J; junction bases unmatched: 7. This CDR3 reads CASSTYSGSNQETQYF. For the CDR3, the DNA is TGTGCCAGCAGTACCTATAGCGGGAGTAACCAAGAGACCCAGTACTTC.

This clone appeared a few times. The V gene is TRBV15, the J gene TRBJ1-5; weak D call: TRBD1 (6 bases). The CDR3 runs 15 residues. Germline values: CDR1 LNHNV, CDR2 YYDKDF (reference sequence). V shed 0 bases and J shed 7 bases, with 13 bases lying between them. CDR3 amino acids: CATSRDRGAGQPQHF. The CDR3 coding sequence is TGTGCCACCAGCAGAGATCGGGGGGCAGGACAGCCCCAGCATTTT.

The count of this clone is one. This chain connects TRBV7-8 to TRBJ2-1, with TRBD2 identical over 11 bases. Germline V CDR1 and CDR2: SGHVS, FQNEAQ. Germline trimming cut 3 bases from V and 6 bases from J; bases unmatched to any gene: 7. This CDR3 region has 16 residues. The CDR3 bases are TGTGCCAGCAGCTTCCCCGGGACTAGCGGATCCAATGAGCAGTTCTTC. Residues: CASSFPGTSGSNEQFF.

The chain has TRBV2 and TRBJ1-1, with 9 bases matching TRBD1. Germline V gene lookup returns CDR1 SNHLY and CDR2 FYNNEI. The ends lost 10 bases at V and 5 bases at J; junction bases unmatched: 5. CDR3 length: 12 residues. This CDR3 is CATRQGGTEAFF. CDR3 sequence (DNA): TGTGCCACCCGACAGGGGGGAACTGAAGCTTTCTTT.

The chain uses TRBV5-1 and TRBJ1-2; 7 bases are shared with TRBD1. Germline V gene data show CDR1 as SGHRS and CDR2 as YFSETQ. The junction had 5 bases not matched to a gene; V was cut back by 1 base and J by 8 bases. There are 13 residues in the CDR3. CDR3 amino acids: CASSLLGGGGYTF. In nucleotides, the CDR3 is TGCGCCAGCAGCTTGTTAGGGGGCGGAGGCTACACCTTC.

This clone was detected only once. The chain couples TRBV28 to TRBJ1-1; D gene unclear. Trimming pared 4 bases from V and 3 bases from J, leaving 15 bases between. Germline CDR1 is MDHEN and CDR2 is SYDVKM. There are 15 residues in the CDR3. CDR3: CASSSLNKAYTEAFF. The CDR3 region has the DNA TGTGCCAGCAGTTCCCTCAATAAAGCATACACTGAAGCTTTCTTT.

In its sample, this clone was seen a few times. The chain combines TRBV4-3 with TRBJ2-5; 10 bases agree with TRBD1. The CDR3 spans 17 residues. V trimming: 0 bases; J trimming: 3 bases; junction bases outside the gene matches: 7. The germline V gene has CDR1 LGHNA and CDR2 YSLEER. The CDR3 region is CASSQEWAGTGEETQYF. As DNA, the CDR3 is TGCGCCAGCAGCCAAGAATGGGCCGGGACAGGGGAAGAGACCCAGTACTTC.

V gene TRBV27 combines with J gene TRBJ2-3; TRBD2 aligns across 13 bases. V trimming: 3 bases; J trimming: 5 bases; junction bases outside the gene matches: 17. CDR1 and CDR2 from the germline V gene are MNHEY and SMNVEV (reference sequence). The CDR3 has 20 amino acids. The CDR3 reads CASSLRTPLAGGPEGDTQYF. The DNA of the CDR3 is TGTGCCAGCAGTTTGAGAACCCCACTAGCGGGGGGGCCGGAGGGAGATACGCAGTATTTT.

This rearrangement joins TRBV6-5 to TRBJ1-1, with no clear D. V lost 6 bases and J lost 1, with 9 bases in between. Germline assignment: CDR1 MNHEY and CDR2 SVGAGI. This CDR3 spans 13 amino acids. The CDR3 coding sequence is TGTGCCAGCAGGTATACAGCGAACACTGAAGCTTTCTTT. Translating it yields CASRYTANTEAFF.

As concerns this clone: A read error may account for a junction end that differs from germline. The chain couples TRBV6-1 to TRBJ1-2; D remains ambiguous. The CDR3 contains 15 residues. Germline CDR1 MNHNS, CDR2 SASEGT. The CDR3 DNA follows: TGTGCCAGCAGAGAAGATCTCGAACAGATCTATGGCTACACCTTC. Its translation: CASREDLEQIYGYTF.

In regard to this clone: Sequence at one end of the junction differs from germline and may be a read error. The chain uses TRBV7-9 and TRBJ2-7, with D perhaps TRBD2 (7 bases). The CDR3 runs to 19 residues. Germline V gene lookup returns CDR1 SEHNR and CDR2 FQNEAQ (reference sequence). CDR3 sequence reads: CSSSRSYAGRGGDNYEQYF. DNA for the CDR3: TGTTCCAGCAGCCGCTCCTATGCGGGGAGAGGGGGGGATAATTACGAGCAGTACTTC.

The V gene is TRBV12-5, the J gene TRBJ2-1; the match to TRBD2 covers 11 bases. The germline V gene has CDR1 LGHNT and CDR2 FRNRAP. V was clipped by 1 base and J by 6 bases; unmatched bases: 2. The CDR3 is 15 residues long. The CDR3 region is CASGLASGRTNEQFF. Written as DNA, the CDR3 is TGTGCTAGTGGTTTGGCTAGCGGGAGGACCAATGAGCAGTTCTTC.

The rearrangement uses TRBV6-5 and TRBJ2-5; 8 nucleotides line up with TRBD1. Per germline, CDR1 MNHEY and CDR2 SVGAGI. Trimming at V came to 6 bases and at J to 4 bases, leaving 7 bases not matched to a gene. The CDR3 has 14 amino acids. The DNA for the CDR3 is TGTGCCAGCAGCCTCTGGGACAGGCGAGAGACCCAGTACTTC. Amino acids: CASSLWDRRETQYF.

The chain combines TRBV4-2 with TRBJ2-7, with 9 bases that match TRBD2. The germline CDR1 and CDR2 sequences are LGHNA and YNFKEQ. V lost 1 base, J lost 3 bases, and 10 bases stayed unmatched. The CDR3 length is 17 residues. CDR3 loop: CASSQAEGTSIIYEQYF. DNA for the CDR3: TGTGCCAGCAGCCAAGCTGAAGGGACTAGCATAATCTACGAGCAGTACTTC.

The V gene is TRBV9, the J gene TRBJ2-5; 11 nucleotides align to TRBD2. Germline V lookup: CDR1 SGDLS, CDR2 YYNGEE. V lost 2 bases and J lost 2; bases outside the gene matches: 2. CDR3 length equals 15 residues. The CDR3 loop reads CASSVGLADQETQYF. Here the CDR3 DNA reads TGTGCCAGCAGCGTGGGACTAGCGGATCAAGAGACCCAGTACTTC.

This clone turned up a few times. This sequence joins TRBV30 and TRBJ2-6; D may be TRBD1 (5 bases). Between the trimmed V and J ends, which lost 8 bases and 0 bases, there was a span of 20 bases. The CDR3 consists of 17 residues. Germline V gene sequence: CDR1 GTSNPN, CDR2 SVGIG (reference sequence). CDR3 in DNA: TGTGCCCTGGGGCCAGGCTTATTTGGCTCTGGGGCCAACGTCCTGACTTTC. Translating gives CALGPGLFGSGANVLTF. Complete variable domain (other parts from reference TRBV30 and TRBJ2-6): SQTIHQWPATLVQPVGSPLSLECTVEGTSNPNLYWYRQAAGRGLQLLFYSVGIGQISSEVPQNLSASRPQDRQFILSSKKLLLSDSGFYLCALGPGLFGSGANVLTFGAGSRLTVL.

This chain connects TRBV15 to TRBJ1-2, with 8 positions matching TRBD1. V dropped 8 bases and J dropped 2; count of bases not matched to a gene: 7. Germline loops: CDR1 LNHNV, CDR2 YYDKDF (reference sequence). There are 14 residues in the CDR3. The CDR3 nucleotides are TGTGCCACCGAAGAACAGGGGGGGAACTATGGCTACACCTTC. Protein product: CATEEQGGNYGYTF.

This clone was observed once. The V and J genes are TRBV27 and TRBJ1-2, with 7 positions matching TRBD1. V gave up 1 base and J gave up 2 bases; unmatched junction bases: 13. This CDR3 spans 18 amino acids. Germline V gene data show CDR1 as MNHEY and CDR2 as SMNVEV (reference sequence). The CDR3 region is CASSLFGDSRPPNYGYTF. The CDR3 coding sequence is TGTGCCAGCAGTTTATTTGGGGACAGCCGCCCGCCCAACTATGGCTACACCTTC.

The chain joins TRBV10-3 to TRBJ1-1, with 9 bases aligning to TRBD1. V was pared by 9 bases and J by 12 bases, with 11 bases of the junction left unmatched. This CDR3 contains 12 residues. Germline V gene sequence: CDR1 ENHRY, CDR2 SYGVKD. CDR3 sequence: CAMSQGTGLTFF. CDR3 coding DNA: TGTGCCATGAGCCAAGGGACAGGGTTAACTTTCTTT.

The rearrangement joins TRBV7-2 to TRBJ2-1; 9 bases fit TRBD2. The length of the CDR3 is 16 residues. V was pared by 2 bases and J by 6 bases, with 8 bases of the junction left unmatched. The germline gives CDR1 SGHTA, CDR2 FQGNSA. The CDR3 bases are TGTGCCAGCAGCTTATTTAGCGGGAGACCACCCAATGAGCAGTTCTTC. Its protein product is CASSLFSGRPPNEQFF. The full variable domain, its missing parts supplied by reference TRBV7-2 and TRBJ2-1, is GAGVSQSPSNKVTEKGKDVELRCDPISGHTALYWYRQSLGQGLEFLIYFQGNSAPDKSGLPSDRFSAERTGGSVSTLTIQRTQQEDSAVYLCASSLFSGRPPNEQFFGPGTRLTVL.

The chain carries TRBV15 and TRBJ2-7; D is perhaps TRBD2 (7 bases). The CDR3 sequence is 16 residues long. Germline assignment: CDR1 LNHNV and CDR2 YYDKDF (reference sequence). With 4 bases removed from V and 0 bases from J, the gap between germline ends came to 16 bases. CDR3 in DNA: TGTGCCACCAGCACCTTTGAGGGGGGGACCTCCTACGAGCAGTACTTC. Translation: CATSTFEGGTSYEQYF.